This T cell receptor beta chain was documented in a study of T cells after yellow fever vaccination. In its sample, this clonotype was seen many times. Germline CDR1 is SGHVS and CDR2 is FNYEAQ. This CDR3 contains 12 residues. The V and J ends lost 5 bases and 4 bases respectively, with 9 bases between them. TCRdb used MiXCR to reprocess the 5' RACE reads, holding one entry per CDR3 protein. This sample has about 330,000 distinct CDR3 sequences, with roughly 7% found just once. The source of this sequence is a man aged 18 to 30 who received the YFV17D yellow fever vaccine. The chain combines TRBV7-6 with TRBJ2-7; D is ambiguous. The sequencing here drew on PBMCs, taken roughly seven weeks after the first yellow fever vaccination. Written as DNA, the CDR3 is TGTGCCAGCAGCCCTCGGCCATACGAGCAGTACTTC. Protein sequence: CASSPRPYEQYF.